This record concerns one T cell receptor beta chain sequence. The data were taken from a study of blood T cell repertoires in COVID-19. Original methodology: Amplification from reference gene primers served as the basis for estimated nucleated cell counts. Sequenced by immunoSEQ multiplex PCR; TCRdb stores in-frame clones only, minus some. From that table come the V and J calls and clone size; the DNA was used to work out D and trimming. In the table there are roughly 74,000 clones, 70% to 90% of which are singletons. Trimming pared 2 bases from V and 2 bases from J, leaving 14 bases between. This CDR3 has 16 residues. In germline, CDR1 is SGHDT, CDR2 YYEEEE.

The source material was peripheral blood. The TCR comes from a man aged 65 to 85 with active or convalescent COVID-19. This rearrangement joins TRBV5-6 to TRBJ1-5, with no clear D. The CDR3 region is CASSFAGSPGNQPQHF. As DNA, the CDR3 is TGTGCCAGCAGCTTTGCGGGGAGCCCGGGCAATCAGCCCCAGCATTTT. Looking up the rest from reference TRBV5-6 and TRBJ1-5 gives the full variable domain: DAGVTQSPTHLIKTRGQQVTLRCSPKSGHDTVSWYQQALGQGPQFIFQYYEEEERQRGNFPDRFSGHQFPNYSSELNVNALLLGDSALYLCASSFAGSPGNQPQHFGDGTRLSIL.